This T cell receptor (beta chain) was documented in a study of cytomegalovirus exposure and HLA in healthy donors. Comments on this clone: Its matching antigen is unknown.

The CDR3 contains 14 residues. V gave up 1 base and J gave up 3 bases, with 8 bases separating them. Germline CDR1 SGHDN, CDR2 FVKESK. Study-wide results and caveats: TRBV6-2, TRBV6-3 and other indistinguishable V segments were excluded. One variant, a missense change in DCLRE1C, was linked in a later analysis to TCR beta V- and J-gene trimming. Approximately 18,000 TCR beta sequences were associated with HLA alleles at 0.05 false discovery rate in a later analysis.

The PCR was carried out with 60 Vbeta primers and 13 Jbeta primers. The assay was immunoSEQ multiplex PCR, and TCRdb's table has in-frame clones only and misses some. The sample gives some 160,000 clones, approximately 80% of which show up once; approximately 1.5% is in the top ten. The chain has TRBV14 and TRBJ2-3; D possibly corresponds to TRBD1 (6 bases). The receptor comes from a woman between 18 and 30 years old in good health and CMV-seronegative. Sequencing was done on a sample of PBMCs. The CDR3 region has the DNA TGTGCCAGCAGCCAAGTTCAGGGGACAGATACGCAGTATTTT. This sequence encodes CASSQVQGTDTQYF.